Each of the 29 T cell receptor beta chains below was sequenced from the same sample in a study of blood T cell repertoires in COVID-19. TCRdb's copy holds only in-frame clones and misses some; the assay was immunoSEQ multiplex PCR. This table holds 18,000 or so clones, 70% to 90% found once. Sequencing used peripheral blood. These receptors came from a human donor with active COVID-19. The donor label of this sample is uncertain.

The chain has TRBV11-3 and TRBJ2-2; D uncertain. The CDR3 loop spans 17 amino acids. Germline CDR1 SGHNT, CDR2 YENEEA. V was clipped by 5 bases and J by 6 bases, with 22 bases between them. As DNA, the CDR3 is TGTGCCAGCAGCGCCTCGGCCTCTAGTATCTTTCCCGGGGAGCTGTTTTTT. Amino acids: CASSASASSIFPGELFF.

The chain has TRBV19 and TRBJ2-1; 8 bases fit TRBD2. Germline assignment: CDR1 LNHDA and CDR2 SQIVND (reference sequence). Losses at the gene ends were 4 bases for V and 2 bases for J; bases not matched to a gene: 1. This CDR3 is built from 14 residues. The CDR3 region has the DNA TGTGCCAGTAGTAGCGGGAGGACCTACAATGAGCAGTTCTTC. This gives the protein CASSSGRTYNEQFF.

The genes are TRBV6-2 or TRBV6-3 and TRBJ2-5; the D gene is possibly TRBD2 (6 bases). Germline V CDR1 and CDR2: MNHEY, SVGEGT. The CDR3 loop spans 13 amino acids. Deletions cut 3 bases from V and 5 bases from J, with 10 bases between. CDR3 amino acids: CASSYRGTETQYF. CDR3 in DNA: TGTGCCAGCAGTTATCGGGGGACGGAGACCCAGTACTTC.

The chain has TRBV11-3 and TRBJ2-2, with 7 nucleotides matching TRBD2. The length of the CDR3 is 15 residues. CDR1 and CDR2 (germline): SGHNT, YENEEA. V lost 7 bases and J lost 6; bases outside the gene matches: 11. This chain's CDR3 is CASMSSGLTPGELFF. Here the CDR3 DNA reads TGTGCCAGCATGTCTAGCGGACTTACACCCGGGGAGCTGTTTTTT. Complete variable domain (other parts from reference TRBV11-3 and TRBJ2-2): EAGVVQSPRYKIIEKKQPVAFWCNPISGHNTLYWYLQNLGQGPELLIRYENEEAVDDSQLPKDRFSAERLKGVDSTLKIQPAELGDSAVYLCASMSSGLTPGELFFGEGSRLTVL.

V usage is TRBV18 and J usage is TRBJ2-7; TRBD2 matches at 8 bases. The CDR3 loop spans 15 amino acids. Germline V gives CDR1 KGHSH, CDR2 LQKENI. V lost 3 bases and J lost 2; bases outside the gene matches: 6. Here the CDR3 DNA reads TGTGCCAGCTCACCTCCTAGCGGGTCCCCCTACGAGCAGTACTTC. Its translation: CASSPPSGSPYEQYF.

The V call is TRBV18, the J call TRBJ2-1, with 7 bases that match TRBD1. The V gene's germline CDR1 is KGHSH and CDR2 LQKENI. Trimming cost V 1 base and J 15 bases; bases outside gene matches: 6. This CDR3 contains 12 residues. The CDR3 loop reads CASSPRTGITFF. CDR3 bases: TGTGCCAGCTCACCACGGACAGGTATAACGTTCTTC.

The gene calls are TRBV20-1 and TRBJ1-1; unclear D gene. Trimming removed 2 bases from V and 10 bases from J, with 8 bases in between. This CDR3 is 10 amino acids long. The germline gives CDR1 DFQATT, CDR2 SNEGSKA (reference sequence). CDR3 nucleotide sequence: TGCAGTGCTAGAACCGAGAGAGCTTTCTTT. Amino acid sequence: CSARTERAFF.

The chain couples TRBV5-1 to TRBJ1-6, with D maybe TRBD1 (5 bases). The CDR3 spans 16 residues. Germline V CDR1 and CDR2: SGHRS, YFSETQ. V lost 0 bases to trimming and J lost 10 bases, with 17 bases between them. The CDR3 DNA follows: TGCGCCAGCAGCTTGGCCCTATCCGGGGGGACCTCACCCCTCCACTTT. It translates to CASSLALSGGTSPLHF.

The chain is built from TRBV7-9 and TRBJ2-1; 8 nucleotides match TRBD1. Trimming took 6 bases from V and 1 from J; bases not matched to a gene: 11. This CDR3 is built from 17 residues. The V gene's germline CDR1 is SEHNR and CDR2 FQNEAQ (reference sequence). The CDR3 reads CASSYRQGFGSYNEQFF. For the CDR3, the DNA is TGTGCCAGCAGTTACCGACAGGGGTTTGGATCCTACAATGAGCAGTTCTTC.

The chain combines TRBV9 with TRBJ1-1; no firm D call. Trimming took off 0 bases at V and 3 bases at J, with 12 bases between the two ends. The V gene's germline CDR1 is SGDLS and CDR2 YYNGEE. The CDR3 covers 15 residues. Written as DNA, the CDR3 is TGTGCCAGCAGCGTAGTTGAGGGCTTAGACACTGAAGCTTTCTTT. Translated: CASSVVEGLDTEAFF.

The gene calls are TRBV2 and TRBJ2-5, with 7 bases fitting TRBD1. CDR1 and CDR2 (germline): SNHLY, FYNNEI. V gave up 5 bases and J gave up 4 bases; unmatched junction bases: 10. This CDR3 spans 15 amino acids. The CDR3 protein is CASSPNPQGVETQYF. The CDR3 DNA sequence: TGTGCCAGCAGTCCTAACCCCCAGGGGGTAGAGACCCAGTACTTC.

V and J are TRBV27 and TRBJ2-7, with TRBD2 as a possible D gene (5 bases). V lost 3 bases to trimming and J lost 0 bases, with 9 bases between them. The CDR3 runs 14 residues. Germline values: CDR1 MNHEY, CDR2 SMNVEV (reference sequence). The CDR3 is CASSFTGSSYEQYF. In nucleotides, the CDR3 is TGTGCCAGCAGTTTTACGGGGAGCTCCTACGAGCAGTACTTC.

Only one count was recorded for this clone. V usage is TRBV11-3 and J usage is TRBJ2-5; the match to TRBD2 covers 7 bases. After removal of 4 bases from V and 4 bases from J, the junction contained 12 bases not matched to a gene. Germline V gene sequence: CDR1 SGHNT, CDR2 YENEEA. CDR3 length equals 16 residues. As DNA, the CDR3 is TGTGCCAGCAGCTCGCCCAGTGGGGGGGGTGGAGAGACCCAGTACTTC. Its protein is CASSSPSGGGGETQYF.

The gene calls are TRBV7-3 and TRBJ2-1; TRBD2 matches at 13 bases. Trimming took 0 bases from V and 7 from J; bases not matched to a gene: 12. This CDR3 spans 19 amino acids. CDR1 is SGHTA, CDR2 FQGTGA, per germline. In DNA form, the CDR3 reads TGTGCCAGCAGCTTAACCGGAGGGTTGACTAGCGGGGGGTGGAATGAGCAGTTCTTC. It is translated as CASSLTGGLTSGGWNEQFF.

The rearrangement joins TRBV7-2 to TRBJ1-3; 9 bases are shared with TRBD1. Germline V gene lookup returns CDR1 SGHTA and CDR2 FQGNSA. V gave up 0 bases and J gave up 9 bases; unmatched junction bases: 6. The CDR3 consists of 15 residues. CDR3 DNA: TGTGCCAGCAGCTTAGCAGGACAGGGGATAAGCACCATATATTTT. It codes for CASSLAGQGISTIYF.

The gene calls are TRBV25-1 and TRBJ1-6; 11 bases are a match to TRBD1. Trimming cost V 2 bases and J 10 bases; bases outside gene matches: 1. Per the germline V gene, CDR1 is MGHDK and CDR2 is SYGVNS. This CDR3 contains 14 residues. In nucleotides, the CDR3 is TGTGCCAGCAGTGAAGGGACAGGGGGATCACCCCTCCACTTT. Translated: CASSEGTGGSPLHF.

The chain links TRBV7-3 to TRBJ2-7, with D perhaps TRBD2 (5 bases). The V end was cut by 6 bases, the J end by 5 bases, with 14 bases between. CDR1 and CDR2 (germline): SGHTA, FQGTGA. The length of the CDR3 is 13 residues. The CDR3 sequence: CASSPRFGDEQYF. DNA for the CDR3: TGTGCCAGCAGTCCCCGTTTCGGGGACGAGCAGTACTTC.

V gene TRBV5-1 combines with J gene TRBJ1-1; a possible D gene is TRBD1 (6 bases). Per germline, CDR1 SGHRS and CDR2 YFSETQ. V was cut by 0 bases and J by 4 bases, with 13 bases left in between. This CDR3 comprises 15 residues. CDR3 sequence (DNA): TGCGCCAGCAGCTTGGACAGGGCGGTTAGCACTGAAGCTTTCTTT. Encoded protein: CASSLDRAVSTEAFF.

This clone has just a few counts. The V and J genes are TRBV5-4 and TRBJ1-2, with TRBD1 matching 9 bases. The ends lost 3 bases at V and 8 bases at J; junction bases unmatched: 5. The CDR3 loop spans 13 amino acids. Germline V lookup: CDR1 SGHNT, CDR2 YYREEE (reference sequence). The CDR3 DNA sequence: TGTGCCAGCAGCTCACAGGGGGCGCGAGGCTACACCTTC. Translated, it gives CASSSQGARGYTF. The complete variable domain, with remaining parts taken from reference TRBV5-4 and TRBJ1-2, reads ETGVTQSPTHLIKTRGQQVTLRCSSQSGHNTVSWYQQALGQGPQFIFQYYREEENGRGNFPPRFSGLQFPNYSSELNVNALELDDSALYLCASSSQGARGYTFGSGTRLTVV.

The chain combines TRBV25-1 with TRBJ2-1, with D maybe TRBD2 (5 bases). This CDR3 has 15 amino acids. V gave up 9 bases and J gave up 0 bases, with 15 bases separating them. CDR1 is MGHDK, CDR2 SYGVNS, per germline. The CDR3, as DNA: TGTGCCAGTTCTATAGCGCACGGCTCCTACAATGAGCAGTTCTTC. Its translation is CASSIAHGSYNEQFF.

V usage is TRBV7-3 and J usage is TRBJ2-2, with D possibly TRBD2 on 6 matching bases. The V end was cut by 5 bases, the J end by 0 bases, with 10 bases between. The V gene's germline CDR1 is SGHTA and CDR2 FQGTGA. This CDR3 has 15 residues. The DNA for the CDR3 is TGTGCCAGCAGCCTCGTAGCGGCGAACACCGGGGAGCTGTTTTTT. It yields the protein CASSLVAANTGELFF.

This sequence joins TRBV7-9 and TRBJ2-5; TRBD1 might be the D (6 bases). Trimming took off 7 bases at V and 5 bases at J, with 20 bases between the two ends. This CDR3 contains 15 residues. Per the germline V gene, CDR1 is SEHNR and CDR2 is FQNEAQ (reference sequence). CDR3 sequence (DNA): TGTGCCAGCACCCCCGGACAGCCCCTTGCGGAGACCCAGTACTTC. Translated, it gives CASTPGQPLAETQYF.

The chain carries TRBV18 and TRBJ2-7; D perhaps matches TRBD1 (6 bases). CDR1 and CDR2 (germline): KGHSH, LQKENI. V shed 1 base and J shed 2 bases, with 9 bases lying between them. CDR3 size: 14 residues. CDR3 in amino acids: CASSPRRDTYEQYF. The CDR3 DNA reads as TGTGCCAGCTCACCACGCAGGGACACCTACGAGCAGTACTTC. The variable domain in full, with the rest retrieved from reference TRBV18 and TRBJ2-7, is NAGVMQNPRHLVRRRGQEARLRCSPMKGHSHVYWYRQLPEEGLKFMVYLQKENIIDESGMPKERFSAEFPKEGPSILRIQQVVRGDSAAYFCASSPRRDTYEQYFGPGTRLTVT.

The chain couples TRBV7-9 to TRBJ2-5; 12 bases align to TRBD2. CDR3 size: 16 residues. V lost 4 bases to trimming and J lost 5 bases; unmatched junction nucleotides: 8. The germline gives CDR1 SEHNR, CDR2 FQNEAQ (reference sequence). The CDR3 bases are TGTGCCAGCAGCTCCTCTGGACTAGCGGGACGGGAGACCCAGTACTTC. As protein: CASSSSGLAGRETQYF. Full variable domain (rest looked up from reference TRBV7-9 and TRBJ2-5): DTGVSQNPRHKITKRGQNVTFRCDPISEHNRLYWYRQTLGQGPEFLTYFQNEAQLEKSRLLSDRFSAERPKGSFSTLEIQRTEQGDSAMYLCASSSSGLAGRETQYFGPGTRLLVL.

The gene calls are TRBV29-1 and TRBJ2-3; weak D call: TRBD1 (7 bases). CDR1 is SQVTM, CDR2 ANQGSEA, per germline. The CDR3 is made up of 14 amino acids. Trimming stripped 4 bases from V and 3 bases from J, with 14 bases between. The CDR3 DNA reads as TGCAGCGTTGGTCTCAGGGGGGAGACAGATACGCAGTATTTT. Protein product: CSVGLRGETDTQYF.

This clone was counted a few times. The chain recombines TRBV11-3 with TRBJ2-2, with D perhaps matching TRBD1 (5 bases). Germline loops: CDR1 SGHNT, CDR2 YENEEA. V gave up 5 bases and J gave up 5 bases, with 12 bases separating them. This CDR3 has 14 residues. The CDR3 DNA sequence: TGTGCCAGCAGCCCTTTAGGGGTGACCGGGGAGCTGTTTTTT. It yields the protein CASSPLGVTGELFF.

The chain recombines TRBV5-4 with TRBJ2-7; 11 positions agree with TRBD2. Germline loops: CDR1 SGHNT, CDR2 YYREEE (reference sequence). Trimming removed 4 bases from V and 4 bases from J; junction bases left unmatched: 10. The CDR3 length is 16 residues. In DNA, the CDR3 is TGTGCCAGCAGCCGTAATAGCGGGGGGGCCGGGTACGAGCAGTACTTC. Its translation is CASSRNSGGAGYEQYF.

V is TRBV4-1 and J is TRBJ2-2; TRBD2 is a possible D gene (7 bases). V dropped 3 bases and J dropped 4 bases, with 27 bases sitting between them. CDR1 MGHRA and CDR2 YSYEKL come from the germline V gene. The CDR3 runs 20 residues. The CDR3 DNA reads as TGCGCCAGCAGCCAGCTCGAAGTGGGAGGGGGACGGCTAGGCACCGGGGAGCTGTTTTTT. Amino acid sequence: CASSQLEVGGGRLGTGELFF.

V is TRBV19 and J is TRBJ1-2; TRBD1 is a possible D gene (6 bases). Germline lookup yields CDR1 LNHDA and CDR2 SQIVND (reference sequence). The V end lost 3 bases, the J end lost 4 bases, and 15 bases lay between the germline ends. The CDR3 runs 15 residues. The CDR3 region has the DNA TGTGCCAGTAGTATTTTTGGTCGCAGGGGCTATGGCTACACCTTC. This codes for CASSIFGRRGYGYTF.